The rows below give T cell receptor beta chains drawn from one sample of a study of cytomegalovirus exposure and HLA in healthy donors. Profiled with immunoSEQ multiplex PCR; TCRdb holds only in-frame clones, not every one. The table records 100,000 to 150,000 clones, 70% to 85% of them present only once. Source material: PBMCs. The receptors originated from a female donor in good health and CMV-seronegative. Each CDR3 is given with its conserved first and last residue. The order of the fields is D gene, V gene, clone size, J gene, CDR3 DNA, CDR3 protein. A D gene is named only where the DNA matches it firmly. Clone size is stated in some rows and not others, as once, few, many or a class when expanded.

d_call: NA
v_call: TRBV11-2
clone_size: once
j_call: TRBJ1-2
cdr3_nt: TGTGCCAGCAGCTTAAGGGGCGGAAACTATGGCTACACCTTC
cdr3_aa: CASSLRGGNYGYTF

d_call: NA
v_call: TRBV29-1
clone_size: NA
j_call: TRBJ2-1
cdr3_nt: TGCAGCGTGAGAGGAGGGCACAGTGAGCAGTTCTTC
cdr3_aa: CSVRGGHSEQFF

d_call: TRBD1
v_call: TRBV30
clone_size: NA
j_call: TRBJ1-5
cdr3_nt: TGTGCCTGGAGTGTACAGACAGGGCCGGGGCAGCCCCAGCATTTT
cdr3_aa: CAWSVQTGPGQPQHF

d_call: NA
v_call: TRBV4-2
clone_size: NA
j_call: TRBJ2-7
cdr3_nt: TGTGCCAGCAGCCGCATGGACTCGCAGGGGGGCGAGCAGTACTTC
cdr3_aa: CASSRMDSQGGEQYF

d_call: NA
v_call: TRBV4-2
clone_size: NA
j_call: TRBJ1-5
cdr3_nt: TGTGCCAGCAGCTTCTCCGATCAGCCCCAGCATTTT
cdr3_aa: CASSFSDQPQHF

d_call: NA
v_call: TRBV18
clone_size: NA
j_call: TRBJ1-4
cdr3_nt: TGTGCCAGCTCACTTCCGGCAACTAATGAAAAACTGTTTTTT
cdr3_aa: CASSLPATNEKLFF

d_call: NA
v_call: TRBV7-6
clone_size: NA
j_call: TRBJ1-6
cdr3_nt: TGTGCCAGCAGCTTAGAAGCGGATAATTCACCCCTCCACTTT
cdr3_aa: CASSLEADNSPLHF

d_call: NA
v_call: TRBV4-2
clone_size: NA
j_call: TRBJ1-1
cdr3_nt: TGTGCCAGCAGCCAAGAGATCGGAGGGGCTGAAGCTTTCTTT
cdr3_aa: CASSQEIGGAEAFF

d_call: TRBD1
v_call: TRBV6-1
clone_size: NA
j_call: TRBJ2-5
cdr3_nt: TGTGCCAGCAGTTCCCGACAGGGGGAGACCCAGTACTTC
cdr3_aa: CASSSRQGETQYF

d_call: NA
v_call: TRBV19
clone_size: NA
j_call: TRBJ2-1
cdr3_nt: TGTGCCAGTAGTATCCTCGGGGACATCTTCGGCAATGAGCAGTTCTTC
cdr3_aa: CASSILGDIFGNEQFF

d_call: NA
v_call: TRBV28
clone_size: NA
j_call: TRBJ2-2
cdr3_nt: TGTGCCAGCAGTTTTGTTAGTCCTAGAACTAACACCGGGGAGCTGTTTTTT
cdr3_aa: CASSFVSPRTNTGELFF

d_call: NA
v_call: TRBV19
clone_size: NA
j_call: TRBJ2-7
cdr3_nt: TGTGCCAGTGCCCTAAGACCATCGGAGATCTACGAGCAGTACTTC
cdr3_aa: CASALRPSEIYEQYF

d_call: NA
v_call: TRBV1
clone_size: NA
j_call: TRBJ2-7
cdr3_nt: TGCACCAGCAGCCAAGCGTATCTAGCGGGAGTCACCTACGAGCAGTACTTC
cdr3_aa: CTSSQAYLAGVTYEQYF

d_call: TRBD1
v_call: TRBV27
clone_size: NA
j_call: TRBJ1-2
cdr3_nt: TGTGCCAGCAGCCGAATAGGCAGGGGGCGCGGCTACACCTTC
cdr3_aa: CASSRIGRGRGYTF

d_call: NA
v_call: TRBV23-1
clone_size: NA
j_call: TRBJ1-1
cdr3_nt: TGCGCCAGCAGACAGGCTATGAACACTGAAGCTTTCTTT
cdr3_aa: CASRQAMNTEAFF

d_call: NA
v_call: TRBV6-5
clone_size: NA
j_call: TRBJ2-1
cdr3_nt: TGTGCCAGCAAGGCCTCCGGGACTTACTACAATGAGCAGTTCTTC
cdr3_aa: CASKASGTYYNEQFF

d_call: TRBD1
v_call: TRBV27
clone_size: NA
j_call: TRBJ2-7
cdr3_nt: TGTGCCAGCAGTTTGCTCAGCGACTCCGGGACAGGGTATGGCGAGCAGTACTTC
cdr3_aa: CASSLLSDSGTGYGEQYF

d_call: TRBD1
v_call: TRBV7-6
clone_size: NA
j_call: TRBJ1-4
cdr3_nt: TGTGCCAGCAGCTTAGGGGGACAGGGTGATGAAAAACTGTTTTTT
cdr3_aa: CASSLGGQGDEKLFF

d_call: NA
v_call: TRBV28
clone_size: NA
j_call: TRBJ1-2
cdr3_nt: TGTGCCAGCAGTTTGAGGAACTATGGCTACACCTTC
cdr3_aa: CASSLRNYGYTF

d_call: TRBD1
v_call: TRBV27
clone_size: few
j_call: TRBJ2-1
cdr3_nt: TGTGCCAGCAGTCCGACAGGGTATGAGCAGTTCTTC
cdr3_aa: CASSPTGYEQFF

d_call: NA
v_call: TRBV7-7
clone_size: NA
j_call: TRBJ2-1
cdr3_nt: TGTGCTAGCAGCCAGGACTCCTACAATGAGCAGTTCTTC
cdr3_aa: CASSQDSYNEQFF

d_call: TRBD1
v_call: TRBV4-3
clone_size: NA
j_call: TRBJ2-3
cdr3_nt: TGCGCCAGCAGCCTAGGACAGGGGGCAGATACGCAGTATTTT
cdr3_aa: CASSLGQGADTQYF

d_call: NA
v_call: TRBV4-3
clone_size: NA
j_call: TRBJ2-7
cdr3_nt: TGCGCCAGCAGCCCCCTAGGGGGTATCCACGAGCAGTACTTC
cdr3_aa: CASSPLGGIHEQYF

d_call: NA
v_call: TRBV10-1
clone_size: NA
j_call: TRBJ2-1
cdr3_nt: TGCGCCAGCAGTGCCGCGGGAATGGATTACAATGAGCAGTTCTTC
cdr3_aa: CASSAAGMDYNEQFF

d_call: NA
v_call: TRBV6-5
clone_size: NA
j_call: TRBJ1-1
cdr3_nt: TGTGCCAGCAGTTATGGGAGGGGAGGGGTTGAAGCTTTCTTT
cdr3_aa: CASSYGRGGVEAFF

d_call: TRBD2
v_call: TRBV9
clone_size: NA
j_call: TRBJ2-2
cdr3_nt: TGTGCCAGCAGCCCCTCCGGGAGGGCGGGTACCGGGGAGCTGTTTTTT
cdr3_aa: CASSPSGRAGTGELFF

d_call: NA
v_call: TRBV28
clone_size: NA
j_call: TRBJ2-1
cdr3_nt: TGTGCCAGCTCAGGCTACTCCTACAATGAGCAGTTCTTC
cdr3_aa: CASSGYSYNEQFF

d_call: TRBD2
v_call: TRBV7-9
clone_size: NA
j_call: TRBJ2-7
cdr3_nt: TGTGCCAGCAGCCCTTGGACTAGCGGCAGCTCCTACGAGCAGTACTTC
cdr3_aa: CASSPWTSGSSYEQYF

d_call: TRBD1
v_call: TRBV11-2
clone_size: NA
j_call: TRBJ2-1
cdr3_nt: TGTGCCAGCAGCATACTGAGGACAGGGCACAATGAGCAGTTCTTC
cdr3_aa: CASSILRTGHNEQFF

d_call: NA
v_call: TRBV25-1
clone_size: NA
j_call: TRBJ2-1
cdr3_nt: TGTGCCAGCAGTGATCCGGCTAGCCCTTACAATGAGCAGTTCTTC
cdr3_aa: CASSDPASPYNEQFF

d_call: TRBD1
v_call: TRBV6-6
clone_size: NA
j_call: TRBJ2-2
cdr3_nt: TGTGCCAGCCGAATCACAGGGGCGGGCGGGGAGCTGTTTTTT
cdr3_aa: CASRITGAGGELFF